This TCR beta chain came from a study of molecular identifiers for immune sequencing clone quantification. General observations from the study: Whereas clones above 20 RNA copies held under 1% of naive-cell molecules, they held over 98% of effector molecules. In cases of identical TCR molecules sharing a barcode, highly expanded clone sizes could be underestimated.

V lost 7 bases to trimming and J lost 2 bases, with 11 bases between them. The germline V gene has CDR1 SNHLY and CDR2 FYNNEI. The CDR3 runs 14 residues. The authors gated naive CD8 T cells as CD8+CD4-CCR7+CD45RA+ for sorting. MiXCR, run by TCRdb on the PCR reads, gives a single entry per CDR3 protein. The table lists some 40,000 distinct CDR3 sequences, around a sixth of them singletons. This clonotype has ten or more counts. The antigen is undetermined. The receptor was derived from a human donor in good health. Some libraries in this study had Jurkat cell RNA spiked in. This chain links TRBV2 with TRBJ2-2; unclear D gene. Material for sequencing was naive CD8+ T cells from blood, with Jurkat cell RNA spiked in. Subset reported: FACS-sorted CD8+CD4-CCR7+CD45RA+ naive T cells. As DNA, the CDR3 is TGTGCCAGCATGGTGGGCTTCAACACCGGGGAGCTGTTTTTT. Its translation: CASMVGFNTGELFF.